This record covers a single T cell receptor beta chain. This record belongs to a study of T cell responses to AZD1222 COVID-19 vaccine. This CDR3 comprises 14 residues. Trimming removed 4 bases from V and 9 bases from J; junction bases left unmatched: 9. Germline CDR1 and CDR2: SQVTM and ANQGSEA. Measured with immunoSEQ multiplex PCR; TCRdb has only the in-frame clones, and not every one. The table records about 160,000 clones, around 90% of them present only once. The V and J genes are TRBV29-1 and TRBJ2-1; 10 nucleotides line up with TRBD1. The sequence was obtained from an adult in good health. This material consisted of peripheral blood, taken on day 0 of MenACWY control vaccination. The CDR3 region has the DNA TGCAGCGTTGCGCGACAGGGGGCGGGAGGTGAGCAGTTCTTC. Translated: CSVARQGAGGEQFF.